These 15 T cell receptor beta chains were all obtained from the same sample, sequenced in a study of CD8 T cells in Susac syndrome. The RNA, about 0.5 to 1 ug, was put through reverse transcription using random hexamers. TCRdb processed the immunoSEQ multiplex PCR reads anew with MiXCR; each CDR3 protein has one entry. The table has under 200,000 distinct CDR3 sequences, around 92% seen once. The source material was CD4+ T cells from PBMCs. The receptors originated from a human donor in good health.

The gene calls are TRBV12-3 or TRBV12-4 and TRBJ2-3, with a possible D match to TRBD1 (6 bases). CDR3 size: 16 residues. The V end lost 5 bases, the J end lost 1 base, and 16 bases lay between the germline ends. The CDR3 spells CASSPRLRGGTDTQYF. CDR3 coding DNA: TGTGCCAGCAGTCCCCGACTCAGGGGAGGCACAGATACGCAGTATTTT.

The gene calls are TRBV5-6 and TRBJ1-5; TRBD1 is a possible D gene (6 bases). The germline gives CDR1 SGHDT, CDR2 YYEEEE. The CDR3 has 15 residues. The germline V and J ends were trimmed by 0 bases and 7 bases, with 14 bases remaining between them. CDR3 nucleotides: TGTGCCAGCAGCTTGGCGGCAGGGGCGAACCAGCCCCAGCATTTT. Its translation: CASSLAAGANQPQHF.

This chain connects TRBV14 to TRBJ2-7, with 11 bases that match TRBD2. This CDR3 has 16 residues. The germline gives CDR1 SGHDN, CDR2 FVKESK. The V gene end was trimmed by 4 bases and the J gene end by 0 bases; junction bases not matched to a gene: 5. CDR3 coding DNA: TGTGCCAGCAGCCGAATCGGGACTAGCGGCTCCTACGAGCAGTACTTC. Protein sequence: CASSRIGTSGSYEQYF.

V is TRBV6-5 and J is TRBJ1-4; tentative D call: TRBD1 (6 bases). CDR3 length equals 19 residues. The germline gives CDR1 MNHEY, CDR2 SVGAGI. The CDR3: CCSSHWDRLRGGGNEKLFF. In nucleotides, the CDR3 is TGTTGCAGCAGTCACTGGGACCGCCTCCGAGGGGGGGGTAATGAAAAACTGTTTTTT.

The chain recombines TRBV2 with TRBJ1-2; D call uncertain. V lost 3 bases and J lost 5, with 13 bases in between. Germline V gene lookup returns CDR1 SNHLY and CDR2 FYNNEI. This CDR3 spans 14 amino acids. The CDR3 region is CASSDAHSPYGYTF. The CDR3, as DNA: TGTGCCAGCAGTGATGCCCACTCCCCTTATGGCTACACCTTC.

This clonotype was detected only once. As DNA, the CDR3 is TGTGCCAGCAGTGAATTCAACACCGGGGAGCTGTTTTTT. It codes for CASSEFNTGELFF. This rearrangement joins TRBV2 to TRBJ2-2; D not resolved. The CDR3 is 13 residues long. V was cut by 2 bases and J by 2 bases, with 3 bases left in between. CDR1 and CDR2 from the germline V gene are SNHLY and FYNNEI.

The rearrangement links TRBV7-2 to TRBJ1-3, with TRBD1 matching 8 bases. Trimming at V came to 5 bases and at J to 0 bases, leaving 6 bases not matched to a gene. This CDR3 region has 16 residues. The germline V gene encodes CDR1 SGHTA and CDR2 FQGNSA. DNA of the CDR3: TGTGCCAGCAGCCCTCGGACAGGGTCCTCTGGAAACACCATATATTTT. This translates into CASSPRTGSSGNTIYF.

CDR3 region: CASAAGKNTEAFF. CDR3 in DNA: TGTGCCAGCGCTGCGGGGAAGAACACTGAAGCTTTCTTT. This rearrangement joins TRBV6-5 to TRBJ1-1, with D uncertain. This CDR3 comprises 13 residues. Trimming removed 8 bases at V and 1 base at J, with 11 bases between. From germline, CDR1 is MNHEY and CDR2 SVGAGI.

The rearrangement links TRBV20-1 to TRBJ1-4; D call uncertain. This CDR3 has 13 amino acids. Trimming left V 1 base short and J 0 bases short, with 3 bases between. Germline V gene lookup returns CDR1 DFQATT and CDR2 SNEGSKA (reference sequence). In DNA, the CDR3 is TGCAGTGCTAGAGCACCAACTAATGAAAAACTGTTTTTT. Its translation is CSARAPTNEKLFF.

V is TRBV7-9 and J is TRBJ1-1, with a tentative D call TRBD1 (6 bases). Germline values: CDR1 SEHNR, CDR2 FQNEAQ (reference sequence). The CDR3 sequence is 14 residues long. V was cut by 4 bases and J by 2 bases, with 11 bases left in between. CDR3 DNA: TGTGCCAGCAGCTCCCCGGGACACAACACTGAAGCTTTCTTT. It yields the protein CASSSPGHNTEAFF.

The chain carries TRBV3-1 and TRBJ1-5; 9 bases are shared with TRBD1. This CDR3 spans 16 amino acids. V was pared by 5 bases and J by 1 base, with 6 bases of the junction left unmatched. Germline V gives CDR1 LGHDT, CDR2 YNNKEL (reference sequence). This chain's CDR3 is CASSDKGQGSNQPQHF. The CDR3, as DNA: TGTGCCAGCAGCGATAAGGGACAGGGCAGCAATCAGCCCCAGCATTTT. Supplemented by reference TRBV3-1 and TRBJ1-5, the full variable domain reads DTAVSQTPKYLVTQMGNDKSIKCEQNLGHDTMYWYKQDSKKFLKIMFSYNNKELIINETVPNRFSPKSPDKAHLNLHINSLELGDSAVYFCASSDKGQGSNQPQHFGDGTRLSIL.

The chain recombines TRBV7-2 with TRBJ1-1, with 7 bases aligning to TRBD1. Trimming cost V 4 bases and J 0 bases; bases outside gene matches: 8. The CDR3 loop spans 16 amino acids. Germline CDR1 and CDR2: SGHTA and FQGNSA. Written as DNA, the CDR3 is TGTGCCAGCAGCTGGGGCGTCGACAGGGTGAACACTGAAGCTTTCTTT. As protein: CASSWGVDRVNTEAFF.

The chain links TRBV6-4 to TRBJ2-1; the match to TRBD2 covers 9 bases. V dropped 2 bases and J dropped 16; count of bases not matched to a gene: 15. This CDR3 comprises 15 residues. The germline gives CDR1 MRHNA, CDR2 SNTAGT. The CDR3 loop is CASSDAGGSPRTLFF. CDR3 nucleotides: TGTGCCAGCAGTGACGCGGGAGGGTCCCCACGTACCCTCTTCTTC.

This clonotype was seen only once. This chain uses TRBV6-1 with TRBJ1-5, with a possible D match to TRBD1 (5 bases). Trimming left V 1 base short and J 6 bases short, with 16 bases between. From germline, CDR1 is MNHNS and CDR2 SASEGT. The CDR3 length is 16 residues. The chain's CDR3 is CASSEEIRAESQPQHF. The CDR3, as DNA: TGTGCCAGCAGTGAAGAAATCAGGGCTGAGAGTCAGCCCCAGCATTTT.

The chain links TRBV9 to TRBJ1-2; D gene uncertain. Germline CDR1 and CDR2: SGDLS and YYNGEE. The CDR3 has 15 residues. Trimming took 0 bases from V and 4 from J, leaving 13 bases between them. The CDR3 here is CASSVGEGRSYGYTF. The CDR3 region has the DNA TGTGCCAGCAGCGTAGGGGAGGGTAGGAGCTATGGCTACACCTTC.